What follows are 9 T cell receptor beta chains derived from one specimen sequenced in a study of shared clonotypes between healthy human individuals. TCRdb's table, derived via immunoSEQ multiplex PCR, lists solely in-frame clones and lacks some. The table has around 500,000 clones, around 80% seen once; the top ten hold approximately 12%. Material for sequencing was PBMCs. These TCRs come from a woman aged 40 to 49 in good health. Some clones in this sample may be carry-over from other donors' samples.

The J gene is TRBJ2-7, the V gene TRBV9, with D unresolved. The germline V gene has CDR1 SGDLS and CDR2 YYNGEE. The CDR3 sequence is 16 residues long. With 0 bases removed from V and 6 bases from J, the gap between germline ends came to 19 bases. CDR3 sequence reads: CASSVGPLPGSSEQYF. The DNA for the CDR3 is TGTGCCAGCAGCGTAGGCCCCCTTCCGGGCAGTTCCGAGCAGTACTTC.

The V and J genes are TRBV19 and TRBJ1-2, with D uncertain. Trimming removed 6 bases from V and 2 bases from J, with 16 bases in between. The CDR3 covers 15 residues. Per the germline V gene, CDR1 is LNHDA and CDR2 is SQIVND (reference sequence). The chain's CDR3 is CASRIRHGFNYGYTF. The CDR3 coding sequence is TGTGCCAGTAGGATTAGACACGGTTTCAACTATGGCTACACCTTC.

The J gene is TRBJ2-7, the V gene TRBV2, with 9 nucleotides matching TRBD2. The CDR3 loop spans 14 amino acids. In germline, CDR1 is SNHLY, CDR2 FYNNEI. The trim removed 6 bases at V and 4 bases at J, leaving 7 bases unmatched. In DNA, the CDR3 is TGTGCCAGCAGCTGGGGCGGGAGGGGGTACGAGCAGTACTTC. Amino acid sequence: CASSWGGRGYEQYF.

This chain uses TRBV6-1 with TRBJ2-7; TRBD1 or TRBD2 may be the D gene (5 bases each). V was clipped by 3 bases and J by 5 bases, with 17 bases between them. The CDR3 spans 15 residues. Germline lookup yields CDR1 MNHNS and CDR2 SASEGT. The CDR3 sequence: CASSEPGPRGHEQYF. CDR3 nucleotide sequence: TGTGCCAGCAGTGAGCCGGGGCCTCGGGGCCACGAGCAGTACTTC.

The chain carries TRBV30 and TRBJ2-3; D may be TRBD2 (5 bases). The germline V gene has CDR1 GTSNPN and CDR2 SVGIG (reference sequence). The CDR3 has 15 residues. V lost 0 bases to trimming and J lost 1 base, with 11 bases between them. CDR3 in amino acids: CAWSVPSGGTDTQYF. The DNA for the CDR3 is TGTGCCTGGAGTGTCCCATCCGGGGGCACAGATACGCAGTATTTT. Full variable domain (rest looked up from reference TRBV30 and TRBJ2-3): SQTIHQWPATLVQPVGSPLSLECTVEGTSNPNLYWYRQAAGRGLQLLFYSVGIGQISSEVPQNLSASRPQDRQFILSSKKLLLSDSGFYLCAWSVPSGGTDTQYFGPGTRLTVL.

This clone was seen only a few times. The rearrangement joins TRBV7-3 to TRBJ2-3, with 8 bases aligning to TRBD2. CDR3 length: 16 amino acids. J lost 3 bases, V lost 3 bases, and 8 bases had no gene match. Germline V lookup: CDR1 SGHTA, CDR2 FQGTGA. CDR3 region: CASSLGAGERTDTQYF. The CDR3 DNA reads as TGTGCCAGCAGCTTGGGAGCGGGAGAACGGACAGATACGCAGTATTTT. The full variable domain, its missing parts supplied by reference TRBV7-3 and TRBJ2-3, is GAGVSQTPSNKVTEKGKYVELRCDPISGHTALYWYRQSLGQGPEFLIYFQGTGAADDSGLPNDRFFAVRPEGSVSTLKIQRTERGDSAVYLCASSLGAGERTDTQYFGPGTRLTVL.

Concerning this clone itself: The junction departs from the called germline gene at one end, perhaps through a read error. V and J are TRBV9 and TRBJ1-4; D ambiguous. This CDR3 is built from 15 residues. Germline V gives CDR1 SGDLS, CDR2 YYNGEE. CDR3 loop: CASSVGEATDEKLFF. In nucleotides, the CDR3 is TGTGCAAGCAGCGTAGGCGAGGCCACGGATGAAAAACTGTTTTTT.

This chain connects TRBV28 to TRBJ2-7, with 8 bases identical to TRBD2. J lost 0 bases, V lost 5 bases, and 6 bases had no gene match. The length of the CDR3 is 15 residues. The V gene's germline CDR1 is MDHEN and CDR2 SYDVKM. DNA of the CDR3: TGTGCCAGCAGTCCGAGCGGGAGCCTCTCCTACGAGCAGTACTTC. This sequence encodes CASSPSGSLSYEQYF.

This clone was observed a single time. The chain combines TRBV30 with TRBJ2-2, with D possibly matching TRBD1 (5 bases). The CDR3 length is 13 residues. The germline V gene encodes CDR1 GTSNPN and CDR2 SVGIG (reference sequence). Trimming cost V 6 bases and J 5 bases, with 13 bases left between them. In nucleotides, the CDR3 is TGTGCCTGCCCTCTAAAGGGGACCGGGGAGCTGTTTTTT. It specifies CACPLKGTGELFF.